This T cell receptor (beta chain) was identified during a study of regulatory T cells in long-lasting Graves disease. Findings and limits, study-wide: Relative to newly diagnosed Graves' patients, persistent ones had lower TCR diversity.

For TCR beta, libraries came from iRepertoire HTBI primers and Arm-PCR of CDR3 regions. TCRdb reanalysed the multiplex PCR reads using MiXCR and keeps one entry per CDR3 protein. The table has 530,000 or so distinct CDR3 sequences, approximately 16% seen once; the top ten hold about 11%. This clonotype was counted a few times. Its antigen remains unknown. As for time point: newly diagnosed GD, antithyroid drugs for less than 3 months. PBMC-extracted RNA yielded the TCR library. These data were also filed under a second study, of T cells in Graves' hyperthyroidism and ophthalmopathy.

The sequences come from peripheral blood mononuclear cells (PBMCs), collected at new diagnosis, from a patient treated with antithyroid drugs. This receptor was taken from a man between 18 and 29 years old with Graves disease.

The CDR3, as DNA: TGCGCCAGCAGCCTAGCGAGCACTTACTACGAGCAGTACTTC. It yields the protein CASSLASTYYEQYF. The rearrangement links TRBV4-1 to TRBJ2-7, with D possibly TRBD2 on 5 matching bases. Trimming removed 4 bases from V and 3 bases from J, with 13 bases in between. The CDR3 is made up of 14 amino acids. Germline CDR1 reads MGHRA; CDR2 reads YSYEKL.